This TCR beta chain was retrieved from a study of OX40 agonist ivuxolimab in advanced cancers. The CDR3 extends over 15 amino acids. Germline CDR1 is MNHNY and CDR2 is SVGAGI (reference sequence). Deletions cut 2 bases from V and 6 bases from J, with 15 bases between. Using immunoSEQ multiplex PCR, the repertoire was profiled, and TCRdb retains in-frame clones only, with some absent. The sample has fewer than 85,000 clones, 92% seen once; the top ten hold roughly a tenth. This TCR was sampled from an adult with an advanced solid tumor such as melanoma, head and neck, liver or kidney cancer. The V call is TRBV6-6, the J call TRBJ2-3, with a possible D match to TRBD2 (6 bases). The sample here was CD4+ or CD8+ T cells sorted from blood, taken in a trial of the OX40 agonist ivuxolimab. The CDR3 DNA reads TGTGCCAGCAGTTACCACGCGGGGCGAGGGGATACGCAGTATTTT. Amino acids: CASSYHAGRGDTQYF.